This TCR beta chain derives from a study of T-cell reconstitution after alpha-beta-depleted transplantation in children. CDR1 LNHDA and CDR2 SQIVND come from the germline V gene (reference sequence). CDR3 length equals 15 residues. As for this clonotype: This clone may be a read error of a much larger clone one base away.

Unique molecular identifiers were built into the TCRbeta library. TCRdb redid the calling of the PCR reads with MiXCR, one entry per CDR3 protein. The data hold some 220,000 distinct CDR3 sequences, with roughly a tenth observed a single time. This receptor was obtained from a child in the first two years of life with acute myeloid leukemia, due to receive a stem cell transplant. This chain joins TRBV19 and TRBJ1-1, with TRBD1 matching over 7 bases. The sample in question was PBMCs, obtained before TCRalphabeta/CD19-depleted stem cell transplant. This chain's CDR3 is CAGSIYRGRGTEAFF. The CDR3 DNA is TGTGCCGGTAGTATCTACAGGGGTAGGGGCACTGAAGCTTTCTTT. Full variable domain (rest looked up from reference TRBV19 and TRBJ1-1): DGGITQSPKYLFRKEGQNVTLSCEQNLNHDAMYWYRQDPGQGLRLIYYSQIVNDFQKGDIAEGYSVSREKKESFPLTVTSAQKNPTAFYLCAGSIYRGRGTEAFFGQGTRLTVV.